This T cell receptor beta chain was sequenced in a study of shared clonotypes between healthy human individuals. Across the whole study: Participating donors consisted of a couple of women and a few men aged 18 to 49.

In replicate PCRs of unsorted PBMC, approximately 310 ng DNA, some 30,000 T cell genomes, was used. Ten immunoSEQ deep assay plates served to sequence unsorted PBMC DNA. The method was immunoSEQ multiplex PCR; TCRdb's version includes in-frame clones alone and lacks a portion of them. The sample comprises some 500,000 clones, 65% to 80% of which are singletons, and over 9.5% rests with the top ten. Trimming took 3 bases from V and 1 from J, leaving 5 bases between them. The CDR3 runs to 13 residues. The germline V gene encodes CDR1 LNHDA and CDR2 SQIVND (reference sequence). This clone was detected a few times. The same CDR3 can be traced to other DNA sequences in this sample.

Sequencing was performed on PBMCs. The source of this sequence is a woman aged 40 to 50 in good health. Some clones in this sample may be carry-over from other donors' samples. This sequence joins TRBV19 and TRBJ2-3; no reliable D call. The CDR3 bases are TGTGCCAGTAGTATGAGCGGCACAGATACGCAGTATTTT. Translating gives CASSMSGTDTQYF. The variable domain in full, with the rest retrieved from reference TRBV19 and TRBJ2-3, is DGGITQSPKYLFRKEGQNVTLSCEQNLNHDAMYWYRQDPGQGLRLIYYSQIVNDFQKGDIAEGYSVSREKKESFPLTVTSAQKNPTAFYLCASSMSGTDTQYFGPGTRLTVL.